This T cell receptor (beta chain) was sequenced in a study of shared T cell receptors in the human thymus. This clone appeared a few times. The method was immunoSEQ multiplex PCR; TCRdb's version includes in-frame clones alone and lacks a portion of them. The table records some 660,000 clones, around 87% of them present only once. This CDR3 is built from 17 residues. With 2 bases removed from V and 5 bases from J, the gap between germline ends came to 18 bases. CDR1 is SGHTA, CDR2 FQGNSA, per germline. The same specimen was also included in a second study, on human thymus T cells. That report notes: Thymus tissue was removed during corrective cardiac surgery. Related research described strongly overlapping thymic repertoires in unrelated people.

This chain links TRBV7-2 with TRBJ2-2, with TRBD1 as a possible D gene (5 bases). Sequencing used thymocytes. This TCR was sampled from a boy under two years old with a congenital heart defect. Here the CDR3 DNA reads TGTGCCAGCAGCTTAATCTGTATGTCAGGGTATACCGGGGAGCTGTTTTTT. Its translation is CASSLICMSGYTGELFF.